These 9 T cell receptor beta chains were sequenced from one sample in a study of tumor-infiltrating lymphocytes in oesophageal squamous cell carcinoma. In TCRdb, the PCR reads were re-called with MiXCR into one record per CDR3 protein. This sample has around 13,000 distinct CDR3 sequences, with nearly 60% found just once. Sequences were obtained from esophageal tumor tissue. Every receptor here comes from a female donor with esophageal squamous cell carcinoma.

The chain couples TRBV7-3 to TRBJ2-1; TRBD1 matches at 8 bases. The J call may be incorrect, as the DNA end agrees better with TRBJ2-5. Germline assignment: CDR1 SGHTA and CDR2 FQGTGA. The CDR3 covers 15 residues. The CDR3 is CASSLMGTGGETQYF. The CDR3 region has the DNA TGTGCCAGCAGCTTAATGGGGACAGGCGGGGAGACCCAGTACTTC.

This clonotype was counted many times. A single base separates this from a much larger clone, so it may be a read error. The chain is built from TRBV6-1 and TRBJ2-5; 7 nucleotides line up with TRBD1. The V and J ends lost 5 bases and 11 bases, in that order; junction bases with no gene match: 11. Germline CDR1 and CDR2: MNHNS and SASEGT. The CDR3 consists of 13 residues. The CDR3 sequence: CASSSPDRYEQYF. The CDR3 nucleotides are TGTGCCAGCAGTTCCCCGGACAGGTATGAGCAGTACTTC.

This clonotype was detected only a few times. The chain couples TRBV7-3 to TRBJ2-1; either TRBD1 or TRBD2 may supply D (5 bases each). Looked up from germline, CDR1 is SGHTA and CDR2 is FQGTGA. The CDR3 is 16 amino acids. The V gene lost 5 bases and the J gene lost 0 bases, with 14 bases spanning the gap. CDR3 nucleotides: TGTGCCAGCAGCCCCCGGGACGGAAGCTCCTACAATGAGCAGTTCTTC. It yields the protein CASSPRDGSSYNEQFF.

This clonotype was seen more than once but under ten times. V gene TRBV7-8 combines with J gene TRBJ2-6; D is perhaps TRBD1 (5 bases). V lost 2 bases, J lost 2 bases, and 10 bases lay in between. CDR1 and CDR2 from the germline V gene are SGHVS and FQNEAQ. This CDR3 contains 16 residues. DNA of the CDR3: TGTGCCAGCAGCTTACAGGGCCTCACTGGGGCCAACGTCCTGACTTTC. Its translation: CASSLQGLTGANVLTF.

This rearrangement joins TRBV6-1 to TRBJ2-5; 8 bases fit TRBD1. V was clipped by 4 bases and J by 4 bases; unmatched bases: 5. The germline gives CDR1 MNHNS, CDR2 SASEGT. CDR3 length: 14 amino acids. CDR3: CASSGAGGRETQYF. CDR3 coding DNA: TGTGCCAGCAGTGGGGCAGGGGGCAGAGAGACCCAGTACTTC.

Turning to this clonotype: Germline is not matched at one junction end, which may reflect a read error. The chain is built from TRBV12-3 or TRBV12-4 and TRBJ2-1, with D uncertain. CDR3 length: 10 amino acids. In DNA form, the CDR3 reads TGTGCCAGCATTCTCAATGGGCAGTTCTTC. Translating gives CASILNGQFF.

This clonotype showed up just a few times. The gene calls are TRBV7-9 and TRBJ1-1; 7 positions agree with TRBD1. Germline CDR1 and CDR2: SEHNR and FQNEAQ (reference sequence). Trimming took 4 bases from V and 7 from J; bases not matched to a gene: 6. The CDR3 has 13 amino acids. The CDR3 protein is CASSSTGVDEAFF. CDR3 coding DNA: TGTGCCAGCAGCTCAACAGGGGTGGATGAAGCTTTCTTT.

Comment on this clonotype: The CDR3 does not end in the conserved phenylalanine or tryptophan, so this is likely a read error. The limits of the CDR3 on the DNA are not certain, so only TCRdb's listed CDR3 is given. The chain is built from TRBV24-1 and TRBJ2-5; TRBD1 is taken as the D call from the table, unchecked against the DNA. The CDR3 is made up of 16 amino acids, end residues included. Germline CDR1 is KGHDR and CDR2 is SFDVKD. CDR3 sequence: CATRPGQGARGYTFGS.

This clonotype came up once. V gene TRBV6-1 combines with J gene TRBJ2-4; D unresolved. The J call may be incorrect, as the DNA end agrees better with TRBJ2-1. The CDR3 has 13 residues. Germline CDR1 is MNHNS and CDR2 is SASEGT. The CDR3 protein is CASSSTEQNEQFF. Here the CDR3 DNA reads TGTGCCAGCTCATCCACGGAACAAAATGAGCAGTTCTTC.